This T cell receptor (beta chain) is drawn from a study of cytomegalovirus exposure and HLA in healthy donors. Germline V CDR1 and CDR2: MDHEN, SYDVKM. The germline V and J ends were trimmed by 6 bases and 0 bases, with 21 bases remaining between them. The CDR3 spans 18 residues. Method: immunoSEQ multiplex PCR; TCRdb's copy keeps in-frame clones and lacks some. The table includes tens of thousands of clones, 85% to 95% detected once. The sequence was collected from a man younger than 35 in good health and CMV-seropositive. Material: PBMCs. The V call is TRBV28, the J call TRBJ1-5; the D gene is possibly TRBD1 (6 bases). CDR3 amino acids: CASSPMRGGGYSNQPQHF. CDR3 sequence (DNA): TGTGCCAGCAGCCCGATGAGAGGTGGGGGCTATAGCAATCAGCCCCAGCATTTT.